Listed below are T cell receptor beta chains from one sample, sequenced in a study of cytotoxic CD8 clonotypes in ibrutinib-treated CLL. TCRdb keeps only in-frame clones here, not all; method: immunoSEQ multiplex PCR. The table records 130,000 to 150,000 clones, approximately 90% of them present only once. The source was PBMCs, collected after 12 months of ibrutinib treatment. These receptor sequences come from a human donor with chronic lymphocytic leukemia. CDR3s include the opening cysteine and the closing phenylalanine or tryptophan. Fields, in order: V gene, J gene, CDR3 protein.

v_gene: TRBV18; j_gene: TRBJ1-2; CDR3aa: CASRIPGRSNYGYTF
v_gene: TRBV6-1; j_gene: TRBJ2-2; CDR3aa: CASSGGQGFTGELFF
v_gene: TRBV6-5; j_gene: TRBJ2-1; CDR3aa: CASSYRSYNEQFF
v_gene: TRBV6-6; j_gene: TRBJ2-1; CDR3aa: CASQGLLGGTYEQFF
v_gene: TRBV28; j_gene: TRBJ1-2; CDR3aa: CASSLKSGGYTF
v_gene: TRBV5-8; j_gene: TRBJ2-7; CDR3aa: CASSLVNRPYEQYF
v_gene: TRBV28; j_gene: TRBJ1-5; CDR3aa: CASSPQNQPQHF
v_gene: TRBV9; j_gene: TRBJ1-4; CDR3aa: CASSGGTGAEGGVFF
v_gene: TRBV18; j_gene: TRBJ2-7; CDR3aa: CASSPLQGYEQYF
v_gene: TRBV6-5; j_gene: TRBJ2-7; CDR3aa: CASSPGTRLEQYF
v_gene: TRBV30; j_gene: TRBJ2-5; CDR3aa: CAWSMGGKGQETQYF